A selection of T cell receptor beta chains follows, all from one sample in a study of cytomegalovirus exposure and HLA in healthy donors. The data were produced by immunoSEQ multiplex PCR, yet TCRdb's version contains in-frame clones alone and is incomplete. The sample consists of around 120,000 clones, more than 60% of them appearing once. Sequencing was done on a sample of PBMCs. Receptors originate from a man in his thirties or forties in good health and CMV-seronegative. Both conserved end residues are part of each CDR3. The order of the fields is clone size, J gene, V gene, CDR3 length, D gene, CDR3 DNA, CDR3 protein. A D gene is named only where the DNA matches it firmly. Rows may omit the clone size; those that give it use once, few, many or a size class.

- TRBJ2-1 TRBV28 16 TRBD2 TGTGCCAGCAGTTCGGGGGGACTAGCGGTTTACAATGAGCAGTTCTTC CASSSGGLAVYNEQFF
few TRBJ1-1 TRBV10-3 14 - TGTGCCATCAGACTTCCAGGGGAGTACACTGAAGCTTTCTTT CAIRLPGEYTEAFF
once TRBJ1-2 TRBV5-1 17 - TGCGCCAGCAGGGGAGGAGCTAATAGGATCTCTAACTATGGCTACACCTTC CASRGGANRISNYGYTF
- TRBJ1-5 TRBV10-3 14 TRBD1 TGTGCCATCAGAGAACAGGGGGTAAATCAGCCCCAGCATTTT CAIREQGVNQPQHF
once TRBJ2-7 TRBV18 15 - TGTGCCAGCTCACCATTCGTGGACAGCAGACACGAGCAGTACTTC CASSPFVDSRHEQYF
- TRBJ2-5 TRBV5-1 16 TRBD1 TGCGCCAGCAGCCCTCAGGGGGTACACACCGGGGAGACCCAGTACTTC CASSPQGVHTGETQYF
- TRBJ1-1 TRBV5-6 14 - TGTGCCAGCAGCTCGCTCTGGGGGGGGACTGAAGCTTTCTTT CASSSLWGGTEAFF
- TRBJ2-1 TRBV4-3 16 TRBD2 TGCGCCAGCAGCCAAGCAACTAGCGGGGCGTACAATGAGCAGTTCTTC CASSQATSGAYNEQFF
- TRBJ2-7 TRBV18 15 - TGTGCCAGCTCACCACGGACAGCGAGCTCCTACGAGCAGTACTTC CASSPRTASSYEQYF
- TRBJ1-1 TRBV15 12 - TGTGCCACCAGCAGAGAGAACGCGAAAGCTTTCTTT CATSRENAKAFF
once TRBJ1-2 TRBV5-1 13 - TGCGCCAGCAGCTTAACAGCTAACTATGGCTACACCTTC CASSLTANYGYTF
- TRBJ2-5 TRBV19 15 TRBD2 TGTGCCAGTAGTATCGGGAGGGGAGGACAAGAGACCCAGTACTTC CASSIGRGGQETQYF
- TRBJ2-5 TRBV6-5 12 - TGTGCCAGCAGTTACCGGGGGACGACCCAGTACTTC CASSYRGTTQYF
- TRBJ2-4 TRBV4-2 18 - TGTGCCAGCAGCCAAGTTCACGACCTAGGAATAGCCAAAAACATTCAGTACTTC CASSQVHDLGIAKNIQYF
- TRBJ1-1 TRBV9 15 - TGTGCCAGCAGCGTAGTGAGGGAAAAGCCCACTGAAGCTTTCTTT CASSVVREKPTEAFF
few TRBJ1-3 TRBV6-1 15 TRBD1 TGTGCCAGCAGTGACCTCGACAGGGGTCGAAACACCATATATTTT CASSDLDRGRNTIYF